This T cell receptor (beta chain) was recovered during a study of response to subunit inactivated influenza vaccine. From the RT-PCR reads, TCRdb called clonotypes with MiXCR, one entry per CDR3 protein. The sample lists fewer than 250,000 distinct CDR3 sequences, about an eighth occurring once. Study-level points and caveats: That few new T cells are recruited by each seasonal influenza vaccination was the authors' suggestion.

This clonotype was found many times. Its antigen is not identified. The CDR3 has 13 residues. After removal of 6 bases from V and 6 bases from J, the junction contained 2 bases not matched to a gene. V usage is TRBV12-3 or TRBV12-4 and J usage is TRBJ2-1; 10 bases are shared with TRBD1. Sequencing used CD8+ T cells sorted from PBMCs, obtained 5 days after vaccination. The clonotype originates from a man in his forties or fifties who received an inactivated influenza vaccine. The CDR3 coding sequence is TGTGCCAGCAGGACAGGGGGCTTCAATGAGCAGTTCTTC. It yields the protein CASRTGGFNEQFF.